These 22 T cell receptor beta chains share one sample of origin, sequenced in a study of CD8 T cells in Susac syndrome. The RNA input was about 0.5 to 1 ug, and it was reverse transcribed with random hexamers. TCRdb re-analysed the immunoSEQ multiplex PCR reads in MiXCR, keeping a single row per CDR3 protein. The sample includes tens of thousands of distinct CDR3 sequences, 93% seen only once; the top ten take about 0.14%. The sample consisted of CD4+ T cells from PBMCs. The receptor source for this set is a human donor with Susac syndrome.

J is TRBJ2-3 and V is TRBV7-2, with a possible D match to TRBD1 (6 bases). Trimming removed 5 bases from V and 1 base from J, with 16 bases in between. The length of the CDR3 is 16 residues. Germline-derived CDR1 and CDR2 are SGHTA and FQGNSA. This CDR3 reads CASSRQVFKGTDTQYF. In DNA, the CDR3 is TGTGCCAGCAGCAGACAGGTTTTTAAGGGCACAGATACGCAGTATTTT.

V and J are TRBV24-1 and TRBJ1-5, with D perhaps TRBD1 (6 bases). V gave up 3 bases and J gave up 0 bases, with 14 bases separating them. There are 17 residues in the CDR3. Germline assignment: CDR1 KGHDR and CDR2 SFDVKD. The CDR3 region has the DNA TGTGCCACCAGTGATAGTGGCAGGGGCATTAGCAATCAGCCCCAGCATTTT. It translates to CATSDSGRGISNQPQHF.

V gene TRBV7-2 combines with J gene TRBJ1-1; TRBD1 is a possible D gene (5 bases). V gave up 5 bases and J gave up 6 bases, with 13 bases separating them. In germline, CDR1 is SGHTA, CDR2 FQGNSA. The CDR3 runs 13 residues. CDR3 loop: CASSPGGEPEAFF. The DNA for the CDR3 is TGTGCCAGCAGCCCCGGAGGGGAACCTGAAGCTTTCTTT.

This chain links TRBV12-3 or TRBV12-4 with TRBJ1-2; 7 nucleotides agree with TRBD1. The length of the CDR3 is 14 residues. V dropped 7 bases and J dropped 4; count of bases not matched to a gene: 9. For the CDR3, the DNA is TGTGCCAGCACTTCGACAGGGACTCTCTATGGCTACACCTTC. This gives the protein CASTSTGTLYGYTF.

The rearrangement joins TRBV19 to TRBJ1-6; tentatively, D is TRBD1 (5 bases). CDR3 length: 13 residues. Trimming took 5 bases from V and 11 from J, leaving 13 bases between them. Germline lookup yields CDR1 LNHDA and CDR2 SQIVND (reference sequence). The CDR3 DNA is TGTGCCAGTAGTCAGGGTGGGGGGGCACCCCTCCACTTT. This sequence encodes CASSQGGGAPLHF.

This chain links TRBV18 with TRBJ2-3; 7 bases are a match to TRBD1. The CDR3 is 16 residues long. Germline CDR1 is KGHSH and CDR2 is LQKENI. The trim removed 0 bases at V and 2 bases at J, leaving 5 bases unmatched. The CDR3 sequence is CASSPPMRGLTDTQYF. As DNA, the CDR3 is TGTGCCAGCTCACCACCGATGAGGGGGCTCACAGATACGCAGTATTTT.

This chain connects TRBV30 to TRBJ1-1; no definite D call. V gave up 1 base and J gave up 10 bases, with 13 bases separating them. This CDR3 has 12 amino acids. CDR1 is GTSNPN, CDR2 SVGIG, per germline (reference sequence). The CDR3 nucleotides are TGTGCCTGGAGTGCGGCGCCCAATGGAGCTTTCTTT. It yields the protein CAWSAAPNGAFF.

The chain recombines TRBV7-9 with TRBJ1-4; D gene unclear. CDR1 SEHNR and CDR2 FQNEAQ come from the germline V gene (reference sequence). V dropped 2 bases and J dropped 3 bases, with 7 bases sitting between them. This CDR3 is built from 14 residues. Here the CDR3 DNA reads TGTGCCAGCAGCTTAATAAGGTCTAATGAAAAACTGTTTTTT. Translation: CASSLIRSNEKLFF. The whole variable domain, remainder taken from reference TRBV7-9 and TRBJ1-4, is DTGVSQNPRHKITKRGQNVTFRCDPISEHNRLYWYRQTLGQGPEFLTYFQNEAQLEKSRLLSDRFSAERPKGSFSTLEIQRTEQGDSAMYLCASSLIRSNEKLFFGSGTQLSVL.

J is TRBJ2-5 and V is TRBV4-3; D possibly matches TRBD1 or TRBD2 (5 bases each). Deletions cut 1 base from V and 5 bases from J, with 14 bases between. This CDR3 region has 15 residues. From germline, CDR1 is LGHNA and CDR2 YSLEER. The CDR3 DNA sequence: TGCGCCAGCAGCCAAGGGACCTCGGGGCCGGAGACCCAGTACTTC. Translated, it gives CASSQGTSGPETQYF.

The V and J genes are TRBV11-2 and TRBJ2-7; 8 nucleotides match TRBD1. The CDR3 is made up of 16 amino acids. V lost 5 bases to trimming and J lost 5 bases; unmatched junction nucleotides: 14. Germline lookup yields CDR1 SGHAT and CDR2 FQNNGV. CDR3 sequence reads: CASSPGLDRVGNEQYF. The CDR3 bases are TGTGCCAGCAGCCCCGGCTTGGACAGGGTAGGCAACGAGCAGTACTTC.

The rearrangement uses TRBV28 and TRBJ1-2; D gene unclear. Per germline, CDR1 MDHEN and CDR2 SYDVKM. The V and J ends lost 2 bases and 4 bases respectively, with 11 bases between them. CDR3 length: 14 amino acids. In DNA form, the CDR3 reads TGTGCCAGCAGTTTAGGAGGGCTGAGCTATGGCTACACCTTC. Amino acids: CASSLGGLSYGYTF.

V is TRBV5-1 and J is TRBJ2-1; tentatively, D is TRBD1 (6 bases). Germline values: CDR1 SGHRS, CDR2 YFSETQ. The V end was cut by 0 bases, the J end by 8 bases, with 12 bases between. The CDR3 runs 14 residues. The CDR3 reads CASSLVSGVDEQFF. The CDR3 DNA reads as TGCGCCAGCAGCTTGGTATCAGGGGTCGATGAGCAGTTCTTC.

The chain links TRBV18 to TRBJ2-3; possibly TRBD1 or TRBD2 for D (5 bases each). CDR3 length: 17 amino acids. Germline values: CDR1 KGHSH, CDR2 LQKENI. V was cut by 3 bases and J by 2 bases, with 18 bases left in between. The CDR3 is CASSPVSPSGATDTQYF. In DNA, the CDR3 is TGTGCCAGCTCACCCGTGAGCCCCTCCGGGGCCACAGATACGCAGTATTTT.

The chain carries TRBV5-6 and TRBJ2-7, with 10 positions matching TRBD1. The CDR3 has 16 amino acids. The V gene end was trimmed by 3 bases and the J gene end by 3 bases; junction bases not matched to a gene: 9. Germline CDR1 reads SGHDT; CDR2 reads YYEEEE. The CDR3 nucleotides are TGTGCCAGCAGCTCCGAGGGACAGGGGCTTTACTACGAGCAGTACTTC. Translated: CASSSEGQGLYYEQYF.

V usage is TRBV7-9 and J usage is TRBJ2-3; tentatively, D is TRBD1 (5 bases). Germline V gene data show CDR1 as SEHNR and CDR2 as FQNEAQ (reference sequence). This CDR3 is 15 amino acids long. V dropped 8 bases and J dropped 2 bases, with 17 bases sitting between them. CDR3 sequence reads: CASRSVGAATDTQYF. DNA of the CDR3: TGTGCCAGCCGTTCGGTAGGGGCAGCCACAGATACGCAGTATTTT.

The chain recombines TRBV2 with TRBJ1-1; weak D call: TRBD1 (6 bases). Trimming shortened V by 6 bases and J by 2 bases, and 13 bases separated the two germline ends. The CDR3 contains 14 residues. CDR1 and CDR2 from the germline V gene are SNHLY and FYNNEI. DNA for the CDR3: TGTGCCAGCAGACCACAGGGAATAAACACTGAAGCTTTCTTT. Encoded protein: CASRPQGINTEAFF.

The CDR3 spells CASSISGQETEAFF. The DNA for the CDR3 is TGTGCCAGTAGTATATCGGGACAGGAAACTGAAGCTTTCTTT. V is TRBV19 and J is TRBJ1-1; 8 nucleotides align to TRBD1. CDR1 and CDR2 from the germline V gene are LNHDA and SQIVND (reference sequence). The CDR3 is made up of 14 amino acids. The ends lost 2 bases at V and 5 bases at J; junction bases unmatched: 4. The full variable domain, its missing parts supplied by reference TRBV19 and TRBJ1-1, is DGGITQSPKYLFRKEGQNVTLSCEQNLNHDAMYWYRQDPGQGLRLIYYSQIVNDFQKGDIAEGYSVSREKKESFPLTVTSAQKNPTAFYLCASSISGQETEAFFGQGTRLTVV.

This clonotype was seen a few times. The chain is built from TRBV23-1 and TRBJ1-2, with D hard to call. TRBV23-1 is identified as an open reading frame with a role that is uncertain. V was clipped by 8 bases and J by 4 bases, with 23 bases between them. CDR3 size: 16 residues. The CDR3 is CASRLKRGNSVYGYTF. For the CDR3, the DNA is TGCGCCAGCCGTCTAAAGCGGGGAAATTCAGTCTATGGCTACACCTTC.

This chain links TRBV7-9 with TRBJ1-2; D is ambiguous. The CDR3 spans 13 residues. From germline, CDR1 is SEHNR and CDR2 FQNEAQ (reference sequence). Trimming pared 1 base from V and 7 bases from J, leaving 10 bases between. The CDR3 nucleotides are TGTGCCAGCAGCTTAGAGTGGGTCGGTGGCTACACCTTC. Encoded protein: CASSLEWVGGYTF.

CDR3 loop: CASSLVGTGGSQYF. The CDR3 nucleotides read TGTGCCAGCAGCTTAGTGGGGACCGGGGGCTCCCAGTACTTC. The J gene is TRBJ2-7, the V gene TRBV7-9, with D perhaps TRBD1 or TRBD2 (6 bases each). V gave up 1 base and J gave up 10 bases, with 17 bases separating them. The CDR3 length is 14 residues. Germline lookup yields CDR1 SEHNR and CDR2 FQNEAQ (reference sequence). The full variable domain, in which reference TRBV7-9 and TRBJ2-7 provide the parts outside the CDR3, is DTGVSQNPRHKITKRGQNVTFRCDPISEHNRLYWYRQTLGQGPEFLTYFQNEAQLEKSRLLSDRFSAERPKGSFSTLEIQRTEQGDSAMYLCASSLVGTGGSQYFGPGTRLTVT.

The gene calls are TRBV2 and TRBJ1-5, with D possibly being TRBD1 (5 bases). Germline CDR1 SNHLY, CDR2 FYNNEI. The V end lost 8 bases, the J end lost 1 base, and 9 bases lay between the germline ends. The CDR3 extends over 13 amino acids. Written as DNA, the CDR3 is TGTGCCAGCTGCCGGGACAGCAATCAGCCCCAGCATTTT. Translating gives CASCRDSNQPQHF.

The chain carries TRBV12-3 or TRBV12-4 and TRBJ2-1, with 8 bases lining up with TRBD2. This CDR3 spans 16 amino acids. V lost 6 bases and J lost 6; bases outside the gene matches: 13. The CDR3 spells CASSRLTSGGRNEQFF. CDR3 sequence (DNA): TGTGCCAGCAGCCGACTCACAAGCGGGGGCCGCAATGAGCAGTTCTTC.